The 24 T cell receptor beta chains presented below share a single source sample, sequenced in a study of cytomegalovirus exposure and HLA in healthy donors. The PCR had 60 Vbeta and 13 Jbeta primers. Assay used: immunoSEQ multiplex PCR; TCRdb lists only in-frame clones, some missing. The table has about 190,000 clones, about nine tenths seen once. The sequencing sample was made of PBMCs. The source is a man younger than 40 in good health and CMV-seronegative.

V gene TRBV10-3 combines with J gene TRBJ1-5; 8 bases align to TRBD1. This CDR3 has 15 residues. Germline V gene sequence: CDR1 ENHRY, CDR2 SYGVKD. V trimming: 0 bases; J trimming: 2 bases; junction bases outside the gene matches: 0. The CDR3 reads CAISESTGGNQPQHF. The DNA of the CDR3 is TGTGCCATCAGTGAGTCGACAGGGGGCAATCAGCCCCAGCATTTT.

V and J are TRBV7-9 and TRBJ1-5; D gene unclear. V gave up 5 bases and J gave up 0 bases, with 8 bases separating them. Germline V gives CDR1 SEHNR, CDR2 FQNEAQ (reference sequence). This CDR3 is 14 amino acids long. CDR3 protein: CASSQILSNQPQHF. The CDR3 region has the DNA TGTGCCAGCAGCCAGATCCTTAGCAATCAGCCCCAGCATTTT.

This chain links TRBV5-1 with TRBJ1-4; D possibly corresponds to TRBD1 (5 bases). The germline V and J ends were trimmed by 5 bases and 0 bases, with 17 bases remaining between them. The CDR3 is 17 residues long. The germline CDR1 and CDR2 sequences are SGHRS and YFSETQ. This CDR3 reads CASSRSPQQATNEKLFF. The CDR3 DNA is TGCGCCAGCAGTCGTTCCCCCCAACAGGCAACTAATGAAAAACTGTTTTTT. The full variable domain, rest sourced from reference TRBV5-1 and TRBJ1-4, is KAGVTQTPRYLIKTRGQQVTLSCSPISGHRSVSWYQQTPGQGLQFLFEYFSETQRNKGNFPGRFSGRQFSNSRSEMNVSTLELGDSALYLCASSRSPQQATNEKLFFGSGTQLSVL.

The chain uses TRBV7-2 and TRBJ1-6; 7 bases align to TRBD1. The V and J ends lost 1 base and 0 bases, in that order; junction bases with no gene match: 3. This CDR3 region has 17 residues. Germline CDR1 SGHTA, CDR2 FQGNSA. The CDR3 is CASSLETGSSYNSPLHF. CDR3 bases: TGTGCCAGCAGCTTAGAGACAGGGAGCTCCTATAATTCACCCCTCCACTTT.

This chain uses TRBV7-2 with TRBJ2-1; TRBD2 matches 14 bases. V dropped 6 bases and J dropped 2; count of bases not matched to a gene: 9. The CDR3 is 18 residues long. From germline, CDR1 is SGHTA and CDR2 FQGNSA. DNA of the CDR3: TGTGCCAGCAGTAAGAGGACTAGCGGGAGGCAGCCCTACAATGAGCAGTTCTTC. Residues: CASSKRTSGRQPYNEQFF.

V and J are TRBV27 and TRBJ2-5; possible D gene TRBD2, 6 bases. In germline, CDR1 is MNHEY, CDR2 SMNVEV (reference sequence). The CDR3 extends over 13 amino acids. Trimming removed 4 bases from V and 4 bases from J, with 10 bases in between. The CDR3 sequence is CASSSRESETQYF. Here the CDR3 DNA reads TGTGCCAGCAGTTCCCGGGAGTCAGAGACCCAGTACTTC.

This clone was counted only a few times. The chain joins TRBV7-9 to TRBJ2-7, with 9 bases that match TRBD1. V was pared by 6 bases and J by 6 bases, with 12 bases of the junction left unmatched. This CDR3 is 15 amino acids long. Germline CDR1 SEHNR, CDR2 FQNEAQ (reference sequence). The CDR3 reads CASSSTSGTGSEQYF. CDR3 sequence (DNA): TGTGCCAGCAGTTCGACGTCCGGGACAGGGAGCGAGCAGTACTTC.

The gene calls are TRBV5-5 and TRBJ1-1; tentative D call: TRBD1 (6 bases). Germline V gene lookup returns CDR1 SGHKS and CDR2 YYEKEE (reference sequence). V lost 2 bases to trimming and J lost 0 bases, with 11 bases between them. The CDR3 is 15 amino acids. CDR3 sequence (DNA): TGTGCCAGCAGCTTTCCGGACAGCCTGAACACTGAAGCTTTCTTT. This encodes CASSFPDSLNTEAFF.

The rearrangement uses TRBV7-2 and TRBJ2-3; no definite D call. This CDR3 is 15 amino acids long. V was pared by 5 bases and J by 1 base, with 13 bases between. Germline V gene sequence: CDR1 SGHTA, CDR2 FQGNSA. CDR3 nucleotides: TGTGCCAGCAGCCGACCAGGATACCGCACAGATACGCAGTATTTT. This translates into CASSRPGYRTDTQYF. Supplemented by reference TRBV7-2 and TRBJ2-3, the full variable domain reads GAGVSQSPSNKVTEKGKDVELRCDPISGHTALYWYRQSLGQGLEFLIYFQGNSAPDKSGLPSDRFSAERTGGSVSTLTIQRTQQEDSAVYLCASSRPGYRTDTQYFGPGTRLTVL.

The CDR3 coding sequence is TGTGCCAGCAGTTCGAACAGGGAGAACTATGGCTACACCTTC. It specifies CASSSNRENYGYTF. The rearrangement links TRBV6-5 to TRBJ1-2, with a weak D call TRBD1 (6 bases). The CDR3 is 14 amino acids. Per the germline V gene, CDR1 is MNHEY and CDR2 is SVGAGI. Deletions cut 4 bases from V and 2 bases from J, with 11 bases between.

The chain employs TRBV6-1 and TRBJ1-5; possible D gene TRBD1, 5 bases. Germline CDR1 is MNHNS and CDR2 is SASEGT. V was clipped by 10 bases and J by 4 bases, with 11 bases between them. This CDR3 comprises 12 residues. CDR3 region: CATNQGNQPQHF. CDR3 in DNA: TGTGCCACCAATCAGGGAAATCAGCCCCAGCATTTT.

This clone was recorded a few times. Here the CDR3 reads CASSLGLEAFF. The DNA of the CDR3 is TGTGCCAGCAGTTTGGGCCTAGAAGCTTTCTTT. V is TRBV28 and J is TRBJ1-1; D remains unclear. The germline gives CDR1 MDHEN, CDR2 SYDVKM. Trimming took off 3 bases at V and 8 bases at J, with 7 bases between the two ends. The CDR3 totals 11 residues.

The chain links TRBV4-3 to TRBJ2-6; 8 nucleotides line up with TRBD1. The germline V gene has CDR1 LGHNA and CDR2 YSLEER. The V gene end was trimmed by 3 bases and the J gene end by 2 bases; junction bases not matched to a gene: 3. The CDR3 spans 16 residues. The CDR3 loop reads CASSQGDRTGANVLTF. In DNA form, the CDR3 reads TGCGCCAGCAGCCAGGGGGACAGGACTGGGGCCAACGTCCTGACTTTC.

V is TRBV5-4 and J is TRBJ1-1; TRBD1 is a possible D gene (6 bases). V gave up 8 bases and J gave up 2 bases, with 13 bases separating them. The CDR3 covers 13 residues. The germline V gene has CDR1 SGHNT and CDR2 YYREEE (reference sequence). CDR3 bases: TGTGCCAGATCTTGGGGGCCTAACACTGAAGCTTTCTTT. Translated, it gives CARSWGPNTEAFF.

The chain combines TRBV5-6 with TRBJ2-1; the match to TRBD2 covers 16 bases. Germline V gene sequence: CDR1 SGHDT, CDR2 YYEEEE. V was clipped by 4 bases and J by 7 bases; unmatched bases: 8. There are 17 residues in the CDR3. CDR3 region: CASSPGTSGGAGNEQFF. The CDR3, as DNA: TGTGCCAGCAGCCCAGGGACTAGCGGGGGGGCTGGGAATGAGCAGTTCTTC.

The rearrangement links TRBV9 to TRBJ2-7, with 10 bases fitting TRBD1. The CDR3 loop spans 15 amino acids. With V trimmed by 4 bases and J by 0 bases, 4 bases remained unmatched. Germline V gene sequence: CDR1 SGDLS, CDR2 YYNGEE. The CDR3 coding sequence is TGTGCCAGCAGCCAACGGACAGGGGGCTCCTACGAGCAGTACTTC. This gives the protein CASSQRTGGSYEQYF.

The rearrangement uses TRBV5-1 and TRBJ1-1; 7 positions match TRBD1. CDR3 length equals 16 residues. Germline-derived CDR1 and CDR2 are SGHRS and YFSETQ. V gave up 2 bases and J gave up 3 bases; unmatched junction bases: 10. DNA for the CDR3: TGCGCCAGCAGCTTAGGCCACAGGGGTTCGTACACTGAAGCTTTCTTT. This codes for CASSLGHRGSYTEAFF.

This chain joins TRBV18 and TRBJ2-5, with D possibly matching TRBD1 (5 bases). This CDR3 region has 15 residues. Deletions cut 4 bases from V and 5 bases from J, with 17 bases between. Germline CDR1 is KGHSH and CDR2 is LQKENI. This chain's CDR3 is CASSRPLAGMETQYF. In DNA form, the CDR3 reads TGTGCCAGCTCACGCCCCCTTGCAGGGATGGAGACCCAGTACTTC.

The chain recombines TRBV5-4 with TRBJ2-1, with no clear D. V lost 4 bases and J lost 5, with 10 bases in between. The germline V gene encodes CDR1 SGHNT and CDR2 YYREEE (reference sequence). This CDR3 contains 13 residues. The CDR3 here is CASSPRSHNEQFF. CDR3 nucleotide sequence: TGTGCCAGCAGCCCCCGGTCGCACAATGAGCAGTTCTTC.

The rearrangement links TRBV29-1 to TRBJ1-2, with no clear D. Germline loops: CDR1 SQVTM, CDR2 ANQGSEA. This CDR3 comprises 11 residues. Trimming pared 2 bases from V and 8 bases from J, leaving 9 bases between. The CDR3 nucleotides are TGCAGCGTTGAATCCCGGCGGGGCTACACCTTC. This sequence encodes CSVESRRGYTF.

The chain links TRBV5-1 to TRBJ1-3, with D perhaps TRBD1 (6 bases). V lost 7 bases, J lost 0 bases, and 23 bases lay in between. Germline loops: CDR1 SGHRS, CDR2 YFSETQ. The CDR3 covers 18 residues. DNA of the CDR3: TGCGCCAGCCGCATAGGGGGAAGTTCAGGGCCCTCTGGAAACACCATATATTTT. Its protein is CASRIGGSSGPSGNTIYF. The whole variable domain, remainder taken from reference TRBV5-1 and TRBJ1-3, is KAGVTQTPRYLIKTRGQQVTLSCSPISGHRSVSWYQQTPGQGLQFLFEYFSETQRNKGNFPGRFSGRQFSNSRSEMNVSTLELGDSALYLCASRIGGSSGPSGNTIYFGEGSWLTVV.

The gene calls are TRBV10-2 and TRBJ1-1; no firm D call. The germline V and J ends were trimmed by 0 bases and 10 bases, with 21 bases remaining between them. Germline V gives CDR1 WSHSY, CDR2 SAAADI. This CDR3 is built from 16 residues. The CDR3 region is CASSESSTRVLRTAFF. The DNA of the CDR3 is TGCGCCAGCAGTGAGTCCTCTACTAGGGTCTTGAGGACAGCTTTCTTT.

The V and J genes are TRBV30 and TRBJ2-3, with 8 bases fitting TRBD1. Germline V gives CDR1 GTSNPN, CDR2 SVGIG (reference sequence). This CDR3 spans 18 amino acids. The V gene end was trimmed by 0 bases and the J gene end by 2 bases; junction bases not matched to a gene: 13. As DNA, the CDR3 is TGTGCCTGGAGTGTAACCACCCCGGGACAGGACTACACAGATACGCAGTATTTT. It is translated as CAWSVTTPGQDYTDTQYF.

This clone was picked up a small number of times. The chain joins TRBV6-1 to TRBJ1-4, with D hard to call. The V gene lost 4 bases and the J gene lost 8 bases, with 11 bases spanning the gap. The CDR3 has 13 residues. Germline values: CDR1 MNHNS, CDR2 SASEGT. The CDR3 is CASSGGMTEKLFF. The CDR3 DNA reads TGTGCCAGCAGTGGCGGGATGACGGAAAAACTGTTTTTT.